This T cell receptor (beta chain) was captured by sequencing in a study of beta chain features in type 1 diabetes (dated by TCRdb to the late 2010s). For the study in its entirety: Patients and healthy donors did not differ in mean age, gender distribution, total cell number or subset yield. Across all samples, about 110 million sorted cells were examined, and cell number per subset correlated strongly with RNA yield. In the study, TCRB repertoires of sorted circulating CD4+ T cell subsets from recently diagnosed type 1 diabetes patients were compared with those of matched healthy donors. Naive and central memory subsets were obtained from all 30 or so donors, but regulatory and stem cell-like memory subsets were isolated from only 8 patients and roughly 8 healthy donors. General study outcomes and caveats: Fewer insertions and more nucleotide deletions at VDJ recombination sites were observed in patients with type 1 diabetes, implying thymic rearrangement abnormalities. Naive, central memory and regulatory TCRB repertoires appeared more similar among patients than among healthy donors. Because cDNA was sequenced instead of genomic DNA, highly expressing activated cells could be over-represented, though the groups showed no difference in activation or CD3 levels. Type 1 diabetes patients showed a moderate but significant shortening of TCRB CDR3 length in all four CD4+ subsets. PCR may preferentially amplify shorter templates, but because patient and control samples were amplified and corrected together, any resulting skew would affect both groups equally. HLA sub-analyses involved small numbers of individuals, so any influence of HLA type on TCRB rearrangement remained unresolved.

A single peripheral blood draw of around 0.11 L on average was collected from each donor into heparinised tubes. A BD FACSAria II was used to sort naive, central memory, regulatory and stem cell-like memory CD4+ T cells with a panel that included CD45RO, CCR7, CD25, CD127, CD95 and CD27. All sorted populations exceeded 95% purity. PBMCs were isolated immediately by Lymphoprep density gradient centrifugation and stained directly without culture. To minimize batch effects, samples were stained and sorted in pairs, one healthy donor with one patient per experiment. The entire amount of isolated RNA was reverse transcribed using the High Capacity cDNA Reverse Transcription Kit, so the sequenced TCRB transcripts were expressed ones. Naive, central memory and regulatory T cell samples underwent deep immunoSEQ sequencing, averaging around 4 million total reads per sample. Sorted cells were lysed in RLT buffer and RNA was extracted with DNase-treated RNeasy Micro or Mini kits, depending on cell number. Each cell subset was processed separately to prevent cross-contamination, with patient and healthy donor samples processed together. The immunoSEQ multiplex PCR was used to amplify TCRB sequences from cDNA, generating 87-bp fragments that spanned the CDR3 region. The amplicons were sequenced using the Illumina HiSeq platform. In the original analysis: PCR bias was corrected computationally using synthetic template baselines, and reads within Hamming distance 2 were collapsed, with unmergeable singletons discarded. Reads were aligned against IMGT to assign V, D and J genes, CDR3 length and insertions or deletions at six rearrangement sites. Within each subset, clonotype counts were normalized to the number of sorted cells before true diversity and Gini coefficients were calculated with the tcR R package. The overlap coefficient, calculated on TCRB nucleotide sequences, was used to measure repertoire sharing. Out-of-frame TCRB sequences from naive cells were analyzed as a proxy for the pre-selection repertoire. TCRdb took this table from immuneACCESS and kept in-frame rearrangements with V and J called. Such tables lack part of the clones; where checked against another copy, unresolved V genes explain under half of the gap, and the rest is unexplained. V and J calls plus clone size are reproduced from that table; the DNA served to infer D and trimming. The sample data list 550,000 to 850,000 clones, and about an eighth of these were observed just once. The biggest ten clones account for approximately 0.022% of the sample.

The CDR3 sequence holds 18 residues, the cysteine and phenylalanine included. The kept DNA is CDR3 alone, 54 bases in frame from the first base. V and J are trimmed by 2 bases and 2 bases, and the gene matches miss 9 bases of the junction. The germline V gene sets CDR1 to MGHRA and CDR2 to YSYEKL. This clone occurred a few times. Its antigen is unknown. No clone much larger than this one lies a single base away; base qualities are absent. This receptor was obtained from a man aged 18 to 30 with type 1 diabetes. The sequence links TRBV4-1 to TRBJ1-3, with 10 bases in between that match TRBD1. Sequencing was carried out using naive CD4+ T cells from blood. Per the publication, the cell subset or site label means: true naive CD4+ T cells. DNA sequence: TGCGCCAGCAGCCAACCGGGACAGGGGAAAGTTACTGGAAACACCATATATTTT. This encodes CASSQPGQGKVTGNTIYF.